Listed below are T cell receptor beta chains from one sample, sequenced in a study of blood T cells in healthy people across ages. TCRdb passed the 5' RACE reads through MiXCR, listing each CDR3 protein once. The table has roughly 1,100,000 distinct CDR3 sequences, under 30% seen once. The same specimen was also included in a second study, on T cells of mothers and their children.

The sample consisted of blood. Receptor source: a girl aged 2 to 9 in good health. CDR3s include the opening cysteine and the closing phenylalanine or tryptophan. Fields, in order: V gene, J gene, D gene, clone size, CDR3 DNA, CDR3 protein. The D gene is left open where the match is weak. Clone size, where shown, is once, few, many, or a class for clones that have expanded.

TRBV2	TRBJ2-6	TRBD1	few	TGTGCCGCAAAAGAGACAGGGGGAGCTGGGGCCAACGTCCTGACTTTC	CAAKETGGAGANVLTF
TRBV6-5	TRBJ2-7	NA	few	TGTGCCAGTTCAATCCTAAGGCACTACGAGCAGTACTTC	CASSILRHYEQYF
TRBV4-1	TRBJ2-1	NA	few	TGCGCCAGCAGCCAAGAAGGGAACAGCGAGGAACAGTTCTTC	CASSQEGNSEEQFF
TRBV3-1	TRBJ2-3	NA	few	TGTGCCAGCAGCCAAGAGGGGTGGACAGATACGCAGTATTTT	CASSQEGWTDTQYF
TRBV29-1	TRBJ1-4	NA	NA	TGCAGCGTGGTGGTGGGGGCGGGTGAAAAACTGTTTTTT	CSVVVGAGEKLFF
TRBV6-5	TRBJ2-3	NA	NA	TGTGCCAGCAGCCCGGCTTTTAGCACAGATACGCAGTATTTT	CASSPAFSTDTQYF
TRBV12-3/TRBV12-4	TRBJ2-5	NA	NA	TGTGCCAGCAGTCGTCGGGGGAAGGGGCAAGAGACCCAGTACTTC	CASSRRGKGQETQYF
TRBV5-1	TRBJ2-5	NA	few	TGCGCCAGCATCCCCGACAGCCTGGAGACCCAGTACTTC	CASIPDSLETQYF
TRBV28	TRBJ1-4	NA	few	TGTGCCAGCAGTTCCTATAATGAAAAACTGTTTTTT	CASSSYNEKLFF
TRBV11-2	TRBJ2-1	NA	few	TGTGCCAGCAGCTTAGGGTCGATTGAGCAGTTCTTC	CASSLGSIEQFF
TRBV12-3/TRBV12-4	TRBJ2-7	TRBD1	NA	TGTGCCAGCAGCTGGACAGGATTTGGCTCCTACGAGCAGTACTTC	CASSWTGFGSYEQYF
TRBV4-3	TRBJ1-2	NA	NA	TGCGCCAGCAGCCAAGGGGAGGACAACTATGGCTACACCTTC	CASSQGEDNYGYTF
TRBV18	TRBJ1-1	NA	once	TGTGCCAGCTCACCGCAGGAGACTGAAGCTTTCTTT	CASSPQETEAFF
TRBV7-9	TRBJ1-1	TRBD1	NA	TGTGCCAGCAGCCCTTGGACAGGGGGAATGGCTGAAGCTTTCTTT	CASSPWTGGMAEAFF
TRBV7-2	TRBJ2-7	NA	NA	TGTGCCAGCAGCCTTTATAAAGGCGAGCAGTACTTC	CASSLYKGEQYF
TRBV20-1	TRBJ2-5	NA	few	TGCAGAGACCCGAGATTACAAGAGACCCAGTACTTC	CRDPRLQETQYF
TRBV6-1	TRBJ2-1	TRBD2	few	TGTGCCAGCAGGACTACCGGGACTAGCTATGAGCAGTTCTTC	CASRTTGTSYEQFF
TRBV12-3/TRBV12-4	TRBJ2-7	NA	few	TGTGCCAGCAGTTTAACGTCGGAGCAGTACTTC	CASSLTSEQYF
TRBV3-1	TRBJ2-5	NA	NA	TGTGCCAGCAGCCAAGTAACAGCGGAGACCCAGTACTTC	CASSQVTAETQYF
TRBV9	TRBJ2-5	NA	NA	TGTGCCAGCAGCGCCCCCCAACTTGCGGAAGGGACCCAGTACTTC	CASSAPQLAEGTQYF
TRBV3-1	TRBJ1-5	NA	few	TGTGCCAGCAGCCAAGTTTTCATCCGGGACAATCAGCCCCAGCATTTT	CASSQVFIRDNQPQHF
TRBV18	TRBJ2-5	NA	NA	TGTGCCAGCTCACCACGAACCATACAGAGGCGTGAGACCCAGTACTTC	CASSPRTIQRRETQYF
TRBV15	TRBJ2-3	NA	NA	TGTGCCACCAGCAGAGAAAATCCGAATACGCAGTGTTTT	CATSRENPNTQCF
TRBV4-3	TRBJ2-2	NA	NA	TGCGCCAGCAGCCAAGTTCTGGGGCCTGGGGAGCTGTTTTTT	CASSQVLGPGELFF
TRBV20-1	TRBJ2-7	NA	few	TGCAGTGCTAGAGCTCCCGATGCCTACGAGCAGTACTTC	CSARAPDAYEQYF
TRBV29-1	TRBJ1-2	NA	NA	TGCAGCGTTGCTCCGAGGCAGTCTAACTATGGCTACACCTTC	CSVAPRQSNYGYTF
TRBV5-1	TRBJ2-5	TRBD2	NA	TGCGCCAGCAGCTTCAGCGGGAGTGAGGAGACCCAGTACTTC	CASSFSGSEETQYF
TRBV29-1	TRBJ1-1	TRBD1	few	TGCAGCGTCACCGGGACAGCGACTGAAGCTTTCTTT	CSVTGTATEAFF
TRBV3-1	TRBJ2-5	NA	many	TGTGCCAGCAGCCAAGGGCCGGGATCTCAAGAGACCCAGTACTTC	CASSQGPGSQETQYF
TRBV18	TRBJ2-3	NA	few	TGTGCCAGCTCACGTTTCGCCGATACGCAGTATTTT	CASSRFADTQYF
TRBV28	TRBJ2-1	NA	few	TGTGCCAGCACCAGGGTAGGCAATGAGCAGTTCTTC	CASTRVGNEQFF
TRBV7-2	TRBJ2-7	NA	NA	TGTGCCAGCAGCTTAGACTACAGTCCCTCCTACGAGCAGTACTTC	CASSLDYSPSYEQYF
TRBV12-3/TRBV12-4	TRBJ1-4	NA	NA	TGTGCCAGCAGGGGTGTGGCTAATGAAAAACTGTTTTTT	CASRGVANEKLFF
TRBV7-6	TRBJ1-1	NA	NA	TGTGCCAGCGCGCAGGGTTACCCAAACACTGAAGCTTTCTTT	CASAQGYPNTEAFF
TRBV19	TRBJ1-1	NA	few	TGTGCCAGTAGTCCGCAGACAGCAGAGAACACTGAAGCTTTCTTT	CASSPQTAENTEAFF
TRBV24-1	TRBJ2-5	NA	few	TGTGCCACCTCCGAGGGCAGTAAGACCCAGTACTTC	CATSEGSKTQYF
TRBV19	TRBJ2-3	NA	NA	TGTGCCAGTAGTAGTCGCGCGCATACGCAGTATTTT	CASSSRAHTQYF
TRBV6-1	TRBJ2-7	NA	NA	TGTGCCAGCAGGAAAAACCTCTACGAGCAGTACTTC	CASRKNLYEQYF
TRBV20-1	TRBJ1-2	NA	few	TGCAGTGCTAGAGATGGGCGGGGGCTATATGGCTACACCTTC	CSARDGRGLYGYTF
TRBV20-1	TRBJ2-7	NA	NA	TGCAGTGCTCCCGACAGGCTGTCCTACGAGCAGTACTTC	CSAPDRLSYEQYF
TRBV10-3	TRBJ2-5	NA	few	TGTGCCATCAGTCCAAATCCCATAGGAAGTAAGAAGACCCAGTACTTC	CAISPNPIGSKKTQYF
TRBV12-3/TRBV12-4	TRBJ1-3	NA	NA	TGTGCCAGCAGCACGCGGGCAGGGAGCTCTGGAAACACCATATATTTT	CASSTRAGSSGNTIYF
TRBV7-8	TRBJ2-1	NA	NA	TGTGCCAGCAGCGACGACGAAAGAGGAGATGAGCAGTTCTTC	CASSDDERGDEQFF
TRBV12-3/TRBV12-4	TRBJ2-2	NA	NA	TGTGCCAGCAGTTTCCTACAGGCCACCGGGGAGCTGTTTTTT	CASSFLQATGELFF
TRBV7-2	TRBJ2-1	NA	few	TGTGCCAGCAGCCCCCGACAACTCCTCAACAATGAGCAGTTCTTC	CASSPRQLLNNEQFF
TRBV10-2	TRBJ2-1	TRBD2	few	TGCGCCAGCAGTGTCGTTAGCCCGGGAGGTAATGAGCAGTTCTTC	CASSVVSPGGNEQFF
TRBV20-1	TRBJ1-2	NA	few	TGCAGTGCTAGAATGGAGTCCTATGGCTACACCTTC	CSARMESYGYTF
TRBV5-5	TRBJ2-2	NA	few	TGTGCCAGCAGCCCTTGGATAGAAAACACCGGGGAGCTGTTTTTT	CASSPWIENTGELFF
TRBV15	TRBJ2-5	NA	few	TGTGCCACCAGTCACGCCGGGACCCAAGAGACCCAGTACTTC	CATSHAGTQETQYF
TRBV29-1	TRBJ2-3	NA	few	TGCAGCGTTGGTGGGGGCGGAATGATGGCGCAGTATTTT	CSVGGGGMMAQYF
TRBV29-1	TRBJ1-2	NA	NA	TGCAGCGTTGATGGGGTGGACTATGGCTACACCTTC	CSVDGVDYGYTF
TRBV6-6	TRBJ1-2	TRBD1	few	TGTGCCAGCAGCGCCGACAGGGGATTCTATGGCTACACCTTC	CASSADRGFYGYTF
TRBV4-3	TRBJ2-1	NA	few	TGCGCCAGCAGCCAAGACCGGTGGCTAGCGATCCCTTACAATGAGCAGTTCTTC	CASSQDRWLAIPYNEQFF